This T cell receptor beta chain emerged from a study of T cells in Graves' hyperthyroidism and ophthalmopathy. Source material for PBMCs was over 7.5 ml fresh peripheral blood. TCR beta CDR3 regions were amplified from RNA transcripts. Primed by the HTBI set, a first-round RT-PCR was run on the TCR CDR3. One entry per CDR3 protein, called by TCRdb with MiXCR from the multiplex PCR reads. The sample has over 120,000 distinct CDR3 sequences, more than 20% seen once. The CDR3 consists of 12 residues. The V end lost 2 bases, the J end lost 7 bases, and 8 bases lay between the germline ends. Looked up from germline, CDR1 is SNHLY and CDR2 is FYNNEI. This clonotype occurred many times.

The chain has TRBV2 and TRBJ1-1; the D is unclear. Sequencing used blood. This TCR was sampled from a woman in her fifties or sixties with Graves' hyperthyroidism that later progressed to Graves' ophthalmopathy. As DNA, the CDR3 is TGTGCCAGCAGTGAAACATTCCGTGAAGCTTTCTTT. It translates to CASSETFREAFF.